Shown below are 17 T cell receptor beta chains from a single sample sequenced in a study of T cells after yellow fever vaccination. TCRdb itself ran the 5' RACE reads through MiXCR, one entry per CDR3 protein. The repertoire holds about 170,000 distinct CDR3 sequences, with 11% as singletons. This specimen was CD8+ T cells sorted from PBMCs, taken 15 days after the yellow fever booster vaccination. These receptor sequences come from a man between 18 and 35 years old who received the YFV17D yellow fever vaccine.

The CDR3 DNA sequence: TGTGCCAGCAGCCCGTACGACAGGGATAGAGATACGCAGTATTTT. It translates to CASSPYDRDRDTQYF. V and J are TRBV7-9 and TRBJ2-3; 7 bases map to TRBD1. CDR1 and CDR2 (germline): SEHNR, FQNEAQ (reference sequence). This CDR3 is 15 amino acids long. J gave up 5 bases and V 5 bases, and 10 bases lay outside the gene matches.

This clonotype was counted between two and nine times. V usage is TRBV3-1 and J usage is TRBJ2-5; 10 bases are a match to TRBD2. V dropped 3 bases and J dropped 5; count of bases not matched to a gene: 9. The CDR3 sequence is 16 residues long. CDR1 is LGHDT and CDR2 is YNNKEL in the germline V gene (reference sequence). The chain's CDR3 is CASSHYLAGGGETQYF. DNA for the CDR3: TGTGCCAGCAGCCACTACTTAGCGGGGGGCGGTGAGACCCAGTACTTC.

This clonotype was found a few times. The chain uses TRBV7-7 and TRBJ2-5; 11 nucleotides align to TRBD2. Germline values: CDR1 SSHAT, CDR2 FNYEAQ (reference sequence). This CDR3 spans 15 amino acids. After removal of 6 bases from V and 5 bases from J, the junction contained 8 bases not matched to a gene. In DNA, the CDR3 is TGTGCCAGCAGTCTAGCGGGGGGAGGATGGGAGACCCAGTACTTC. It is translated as CASSLAGGGWETQYF.

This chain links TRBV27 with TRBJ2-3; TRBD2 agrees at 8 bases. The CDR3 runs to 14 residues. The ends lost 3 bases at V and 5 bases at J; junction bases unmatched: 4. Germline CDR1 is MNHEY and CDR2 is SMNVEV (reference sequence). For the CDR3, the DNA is TGTGCCAGCAGTTTTGGGACTAGTGGAGATACGCAGTATTTT. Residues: CASSFGTSGDTQYF.

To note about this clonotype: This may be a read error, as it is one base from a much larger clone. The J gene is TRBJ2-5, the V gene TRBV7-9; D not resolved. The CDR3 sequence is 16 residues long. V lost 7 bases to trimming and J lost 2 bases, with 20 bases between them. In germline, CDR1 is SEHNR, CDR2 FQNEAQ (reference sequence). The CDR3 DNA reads TGTGCCAGCAACCCCCGCCCCGGCAACGTACAAGAGACCCAGTACTTC. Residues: CASNPRPGNVQETQYF. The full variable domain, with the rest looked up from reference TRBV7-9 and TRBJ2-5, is DTGVSQNPRHKITKRGQNVTFRCDPISEHNRLYWYRQTLGQGPEFLTYFQNEAQLEKSRLLSDRFSAERPKGSFSTLEIQRTEQGDSAMYLCASNPRPGNVQETQYFGPGTRLLVL.

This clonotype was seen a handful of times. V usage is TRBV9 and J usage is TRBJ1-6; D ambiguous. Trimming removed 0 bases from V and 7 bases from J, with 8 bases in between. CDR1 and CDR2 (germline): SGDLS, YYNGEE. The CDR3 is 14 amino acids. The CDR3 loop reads CASSVGGWNSPLHF. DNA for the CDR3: TGTGCCAGCAGCGTAGGCGGCTGGAATTCACCCCTCCACTTT.

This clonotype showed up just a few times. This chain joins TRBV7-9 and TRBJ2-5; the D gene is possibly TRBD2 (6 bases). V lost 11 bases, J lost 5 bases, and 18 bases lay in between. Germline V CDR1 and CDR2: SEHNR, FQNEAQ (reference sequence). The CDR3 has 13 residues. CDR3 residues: CADGTGTYETQYF. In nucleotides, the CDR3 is TGTGCCGACGGGACGGGGACTTATGAGACCCAGTACTTC.

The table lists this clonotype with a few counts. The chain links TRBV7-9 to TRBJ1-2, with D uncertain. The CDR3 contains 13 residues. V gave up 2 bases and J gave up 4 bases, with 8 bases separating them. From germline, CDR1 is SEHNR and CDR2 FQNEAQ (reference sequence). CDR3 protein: CASSLRRIYGYTF. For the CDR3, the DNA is TGTGCCAGCAGCTTACGCAGGATCTATGGCTACACCTTC.

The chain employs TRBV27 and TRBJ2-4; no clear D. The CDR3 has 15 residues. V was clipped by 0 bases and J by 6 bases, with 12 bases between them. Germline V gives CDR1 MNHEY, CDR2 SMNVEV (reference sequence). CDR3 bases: TGTGCCAGCAGTTTATCGTCACACCTACTAAACATTCAGTACTTC. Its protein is CASSLSSHLLNIQYF.

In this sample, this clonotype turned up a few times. The CDR3 nucleotides are TGTGCCAGCAGTTTACAGGGCCGTGGCTACACCTTC. It specifies CASSLQGRGYTF. The rearrangement uses TRBV6-5 and TRBJ1-2, with D possibly TRBD1 on 6 matching bases. Looked up from germline, CDR1 is MNHEY and CDR2 is SVGAGI. The CDR3 is 12 amino acids. The ends were cut back, 4 bases at V and 7 bases at J, with 10 bases in the middle.

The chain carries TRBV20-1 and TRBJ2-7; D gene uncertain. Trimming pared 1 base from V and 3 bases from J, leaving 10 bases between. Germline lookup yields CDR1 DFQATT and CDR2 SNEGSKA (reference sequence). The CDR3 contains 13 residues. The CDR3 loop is CSARVRRDYEQYV. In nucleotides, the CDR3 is TGCAGTGCTAGAGTAAGGCGAGACTACGAGCAGTACGTC.

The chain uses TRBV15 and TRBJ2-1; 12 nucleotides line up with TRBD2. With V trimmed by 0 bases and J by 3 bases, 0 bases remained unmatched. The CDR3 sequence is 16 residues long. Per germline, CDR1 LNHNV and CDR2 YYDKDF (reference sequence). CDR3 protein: CATSRETSGGYNEQFF. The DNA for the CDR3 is TGTGCCACCAGCAGAGAGACTAGCGGGGGCTACAATGAGCAGTTCTTC.

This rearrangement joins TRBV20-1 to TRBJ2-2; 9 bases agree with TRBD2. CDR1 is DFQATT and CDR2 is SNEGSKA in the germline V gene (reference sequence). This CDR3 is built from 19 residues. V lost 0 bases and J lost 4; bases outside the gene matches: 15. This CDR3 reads CSARDTGTCGGVLTGELFF. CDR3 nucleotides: TGCAGTGCTAGAGACACCGGGACTTGCGGGGGGGTCCTCACCGGGGAGCTGTTTTTT.

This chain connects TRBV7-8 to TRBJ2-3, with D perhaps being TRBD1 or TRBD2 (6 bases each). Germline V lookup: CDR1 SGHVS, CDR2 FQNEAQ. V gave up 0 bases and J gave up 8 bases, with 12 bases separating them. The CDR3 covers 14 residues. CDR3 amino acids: CASSLAGGSGTQYF. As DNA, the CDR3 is TGTGCCAGCAGCTTAGCAGGGGGGAGTGGTACGCAGTATTTT.

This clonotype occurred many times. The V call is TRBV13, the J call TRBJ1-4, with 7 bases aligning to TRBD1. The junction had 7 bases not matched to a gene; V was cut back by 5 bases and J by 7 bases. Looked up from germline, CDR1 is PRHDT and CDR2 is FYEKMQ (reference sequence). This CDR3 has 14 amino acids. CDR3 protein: CASSKTGFAEKLFF. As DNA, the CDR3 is TGTGCCAGCAGCAAGACAGGGTTTGCTGAAAAACTGTTTTTT.

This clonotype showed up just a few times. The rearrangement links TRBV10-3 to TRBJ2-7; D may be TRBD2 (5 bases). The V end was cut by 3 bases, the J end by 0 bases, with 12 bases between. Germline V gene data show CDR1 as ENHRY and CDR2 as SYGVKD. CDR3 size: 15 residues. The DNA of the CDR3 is TGTGCCATCAGTGATCTACGGGATAGCTCCTACGAGCAGTACTTC. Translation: CAISDLRDSSYEQYF.

CDR3 nucleotides: TGCGCCAGCAGCCATATGGAGCGGGGTGAAGAGACCCAGTACTTC. Amino acid sequence: CASSHMERGEETQYF. This chain uses TRBV4-1 with TRBJ2-5; 7 bases map to TRBD2. V lost 3 bases to trimming and J lost 3 bases; unmatched junction nucleotides: 7. Germline lookup yields CDR1 MGHRA and CDR2 YSYEKL. The CDR3 has 15 residues.